A single sample is the source of the 26 T cell receptor beta chains below, sequenced in a study of T-cell reconstitution after alpha-beta-depleted transplantation in children. This sample's TCRbeta library carried unique molecular identifier barcodes. TCRdb ran MiXCR on the PCR reads and lists one entry per CDR3 protein. The profile shows almost 500,000 distinct CDR3 sequences, around 13% of them singletons. The sequencing used PBMCs from the stem cell graft donor, collected from the stem cell graft. The receptors originated from a human donor who donated a stem cell graft to a child with combined immunodeficiency.

This clonotype was picked up many times. CDR3 sequence: CASSIGGPPYEQYF. The CDR3 nucleotides are TGCGCCAGCAGCATCGGAGGGCCGCCCTACGAGCAGTACTTC. The chain carries TRBV5-1 and TRBJ2-7; D may be TRBD2 (6 bases). Trimming removed 4 bases from V and 2 bases from J, with 13 bases in between. This CDR3 is built from 14 residues. CDR1 SGHRS and CDR2 YFSETQ come from the germline V gene.

This clonotype has only a few counts. The rearrangement joins TRBV5-4 to TRBJ1-2; TRBD1 matches at 9 bases. The V segment lost 2 bases and the J segment 4 bases; nucleotides outside the gene matches: 6. Germline assignment: CDR1 SGHNT and CDR2 YYREEE (reference sequence). CDR3 size: 15 residues. The CDR3 DNA reads as TGTGCCAGCAGCTTTATACAGGGGGCAGGCTATGGCTACACCTTC. It is translated as CASSFIQGAGYGYTF.

The genes are TRBV2 and TRBJ2-7, with 11 bases fitting TRBD1. This CDR3 has 14 residues. In germline, CDR1 is SNHLY, CDR2 FYNNEI. V gave up 7 bases and J gave up 2 bases; unmatched junction bases: 4. CDR3 bases: TGTGCCAGCAAAGGACAGGGGGCAACCTACGAGCAGTACTTC. It encodes CASKGQGATYEQYF.

The chain is built from TRBV15 and TRBJ2-1; the D gene is possibly TRBD1 (5 bases). Germline CDR1 LNHNV, CDR2 YYDKDF (reference sequence). Trimming cost V 0 bases and J 5 bases, with 17 bases left between them. The CDR3 loop spans 17 amino acids. Here the CDR3 DNA reads TGTGCCACCAGCAGAGATGGGGCAGGAAGGTTGGACAATGAGCAGTTCTTC. Translating it yields CATSRDGAGRLDNEQFF.

This clonotype was found many times. The V gene is TRBV20-1, the J gene TRBJ2-1, with D perhaps matching TRBD1 (5 bases). Germline-derived CDR1 and CDR2 are DFQATT and SNEGSKA (reference sequence). V lost 7 bases to trimming and J lost 7 bases, with 14 bases between them. The CDR3 totals 12 residues. CDR3 region: CSVTAGINEQFF. DNA of the CDR3: TGCAGTGTCACCGCAGGGATTAATGAGCAGTTCTTC.

The chain carries TRBV3-1 and TRBJ2-6, with 9 positions matching TRBD2. CDR3 size: 19 residues. Germline CDR1 reads LGHDT; CDR2 reads YNNKEL (reference sequence). Trimming at V came to 7 bases and at J to 1 base, leaving 14 bases not matched to a gene. The CDR3 sequence is CASNPVGRGGLSGANVLTF. CDR3 coding DNA: TGTGCCAGCAACCCCGTGGGGCGGGGGGGCTTATCTGGGGCCAACGTCCTGACTTTC. The variable domain in full, completed from reference TRBV3-1 and TRBJ2-6, reads DTAVSQTPKYLVTQMGNDKSIKCEQNLGHDTMYWYKQDSKKFLKIMFSYNNKELIINETVPNRFSPKSPDKAHLNLHINSLELGDSAVYFCASNPVGRGGLSGANVLTFGAGSRLTVL.

This clonotype was detected only a few times. The chain couples TRBV7-2 to TRBJ2-7; 9 bases align to TRBD1. CDR3 length: 15 amino acids. Trimming at V came to 5 bases and at J to 5 bases, leaving 10 bases not matched to a gene. Germline V gene sequence: CDR1 SGHTA, CDR2 FQGNSA. CDR3 nucleotides: TGTGCCAGCAGCAAAGAGGGGACAGGGAGGGACGAGCAGTACTTC. Protein product: CASSKEGTGRDEQYF.

The CDR3 reads CASSGTGVPDFF. The CDR3 nucleotides are TGTGCCAGCAGTGGCACGGGGGTTCCCGATTTCTTT. The chain employs TRBV12-3 or TRBV12-4 and TRBJ1-1; D possibly corresponds to TRBD1 (5 bases). The CDR3 spans 12 residues. Trimming took 5 bases from V and 13 from J, leaving 17 bases between them.

A few counts support this clonotype. The rearrangement links TRBV15 to TRBJ2-1, with D hard to call. Trimming cost V 1 base and J 3 bases, with 7 bases left between them. Germline V lookup: CDR1 LNHNV, CDR2 YYDKDF (reference sequence). The CDR3 totals 14 residues. This CDR3 reads CATSRGPFYNEQFF. CDR3 coding DNA: TGTGCCACCAGCAGAGGACCTTTCTACAATGAGCAGTTCTTC.

This clonotype was picked up many times. The V and J genes are TRBV7-3 and TRBJ2-1; 10 bases align to TRBD2. Germline V gene lookup returns CDR1 SGHTA and CDR2 FQGTGA. CDR3 length equals 16 residues. The V gene end was trimmed by 1 base and the J gene end by 3 bases; junction bases not matched to a gene: 3. This chain's CDR3 is CASSLMASGGYNEQFF. Here the CDR3 DNA reads TGTGCCAGCAGCTTAATGGCTAGCGGGGGCTACAATGAGCAGTTCTTC.

The rearrangement joins TRBV28 to TRBJ2-2, with D unclear. The CDR3 length is 12 residues. CDR1 MDHEN and CDR2 SYDVKM come from the germline V gene. The V end was cut by 6 bases, the J end by 6 bases, with 8 bases between. CDR3 residues: CASSVLPGELFF. CDR3 DNA: TGTGCCAGCAGCGTACTTCCCGGGGAGCTGTTTTTT.

The V and J genes are TRBV5-6 and TRBJ1-4; no definite D call. The ends were cut back, 0 bases at V and 7 bases at J, with 7 bases in the middle. Per germline, CDR1 SGHDT and CDR2 YYEEEE. The CDR3 is 13 amino acids. CDR3 in amino acids: CASSLGIGEKLFF. The DNA for the CDR3 is TGTGCCAGCAGCTTGGGTATTGGTGAAAAACTGTTTTTT.

This rearrangement joins TRBV4-3 to TRBJ1-5; D gene unclear. The ends were cut back, 0 bases at V and 1 base at J, with 10 bases in the middle. The CDR3 spans 16 residues. Germline CDR1 LGHNA, CDR2 YSLEER. This CDR3 reads CASSQEYLGSNQPQHF. The CDR3 bases are TGCGCCAGCAGCCAAGAGTACCTGGGGAGCAATCAGCCCCAGCATTTT.

This clonotype occurred a few times. The chain joins TRBV5-1 to TRBJ2-3; 13 bases are a match to TRBD2. Germline V CDR1 and CDR2: SGHRS, YFSETQ. The CDR3 covers 16 residues. The ends lost 4 bases at V and 4 bases at J; junction bases unmatched: 6. The CDR3 sequence: CASSPLAGGPADTQYF. The CDR3 coding sequence is TGCGCCAGCAGCCCACTAGCGGGGGGGCCCGCAGATACGCAGTATTTT. The full variable domain, rest sourced from reference TRBV5-1 and TRBJ2-3, is KAGVTQTPRYLIKTRGQQVTLSCSPISGHRSVSWYQQTPGQGLQFLFEYFSETQRNKGNFPGRFSGRQFSNSRSEMNVSTLELGDSALYLCASSPLAGGPADTQYFGPGTRLTVL.

This clonotype came up a few times. V and J are TRBV5-1 and TRBJ1-6; TRBD1 agrees at 11 bases. The ends lost 4 bases at V and 9 bases at J; junction bases unmatched: 6. This CDR3 comprises 15 residues. Germline loops: CDR1 SGHRS, CDR2 YFSETQ. CDR3 DNA sequence: TGCGCCAGCAGCCCGGCCGGACAGGGGGCTTCACCCCTCCACTTT. Translation gives CASSPAGQGASPLHF.

In this sample, this clonotype turned up a few times. The chain carries TRBV24-1 and TRBJ2-2; D may be TRBD1 (6 bases). Germline CDR1 reads KGHDR; CDR2 reads SFDVKD. This CDR3 comprises 13 residues. Deletions cut 5 bases from V and 8 bases from J, with 11 bases between. The CDR3 region has the DNA TGTGCCACCAGTGGCAGGGGCCGAGGGGAGCTGTTTTTT. This gives the protein CATSGRGRGELFF.

This clonotype was seen a few times. This rearrangement joins TRBV20-1 to TRBJ2-7; a weak D match, TRBD2 (6 bases). Germline lookup yields CDR1 DFQATT and CDR2 SNEGSKA (reference sequence). This CDR3 region has 15 residues. The V end was cut by 1 base, the J end by 5 bases, with 18 bases between. CDR3 coding DNA: TGCAGTGCTAGAGCCCCGGCAGGAGGGAACGACGAGCAGTACTTC. It translates to CSARAPAGGNDEQYF.

This clonotype occurred a few times. This chain links TRBV5-1 with TRBJ2-7; 7 bases align to TRBD1. With 0 bases clipped from V and 3 bases from J, the junction kept 6 bases outside the gene matches. Germline V gene sequence: CDR1 SGHRS, CDR2 YFSETQ. CDR3 size: 15 residues. CDR3 sequence (DNA): TGCGCCAGCAGCTTGGATACAGGGGCCGTCTACGAGCAGTACTTC. Amino acids: CASSLDTGAVYEQYF.

The rearrangement links TRBV29-1 to TRBJ1-1; 10 bases fit TRBD1. The CDR3 covers 13 residues. Germline V CDR1 and CDR2: SQVTM, ANQGSEA. The J segment lost 3 bases and the V segment lost 4 bases, leaving 2 bases of the junction unmatched. The CDR3: CSVGTGGDTEAFF. As DNA, the CDR3 is TGCAGCGTTGGGACAGGGGGTGACACTGAAGCTTTCTTT.

This clonotype was seen ten or more times. This sequence joins TRBV5-1 and TRBJ1-4; D perhaps matches TRBD1 (5 bases). Germline-derived CDR1 and CDR2 are SGHRS and YFSETQ. V was trimmed by 0 bases and J by 8 bases, leaving 11 bases between them. The CDR3 sequence is 14 residues long. The CDR3 loop is CASSLVQGNEKLFF. The DNA of the CDR3 is TGCGCCAGCAGCTTGGTTCAGGGAAACGAAAAACTGTTTTTT.

This clonotype occurred a few times. The rearrangement links TRBV5-1 to TRBJ2-3; possibly TRBD2 for D (6 bases). The CDR3 length is 14 residues. Germline assignment: CDR1 SGHRS and CDR2 YFSETQ. V lost 4 bases and J lost 0, with 9 bases in between. This chain's CDR3 is CASSTSSSTDTQYF. The CDR3 coding sequence is TGCGCCAGCAGCACTAGCTCTAGCACAGATACGCAGTATTTT.

In regard to this clonotype: This may come from a read error, since a much larger clone is one base off. The V call is TRBV24-1, the J call TRBJ2-1; D gene uncertain. The CDR3 extends over 14 amino acids. Germline CDR1 KGHDR, CDR2 SFDVKD. The CDR3 DNA reads as TGTGCCACCACTGATCCGACTCTAGGGCATGAGCAGTTCTTC. Its protein is CATTDPTLGHEQFF.

This clonotype appeared a few times. The chain links TRBV4-3 to TRBJ1-5; 8 positions match TRBD1. Germline assignment: CDR1 LGHNA and CDR2 YSLEER. V trimming: 0 bases; J trimming: 3 bases; junction bases outside the gene matches: 7. There are 17 residues in the CDR3. The CDR3 DNA reads as TGCGCCAGCAGCCAAGATAGAGCAGGGGGCTTCAATCAGCCCCAGCATTTT. It yields the protein CASSQDRAGGFNQPQHF.

CDR3 sequence (DNA): TGTGCCAGCAGCAAAGGTGGGGACAGGGGGCCCGCCGCCCTCTCCTACGAGCAGTACTTC. This gives the protein CASSKGGDRGPAALSYEQYF. The chain employs TRBV21-1 and TRBJ2-7; the D segment call TRBD1 is taken from the table without a DNA check. TRBV21-1 counts as a pseudogene. The CDR3 length is 20 residues.

The chain employs TRBV20-1 and TRBJ2-2; either TRBD1 or TRBD2 may fit D (6 bases each). Germline values: CDR1 DFQATT, CDR2 SNEGSKA (reference sequence). The ends were cut back, 3 bases at V and 5 bases at J, with 16 bases in the middle. This CDR3 spans 15 amino acids. The chain's CDR3 is CSARGGYLGTGELFF. CDR3 bases: TGCAGTGCTAGGGGGGGCTATTTGGGAACCGGGGAGCTGTTTTTT.

The CDR3 is CAGSRREAFF. In DNA form, the CDR3 reads TGCGCGGGCTCGCGCAGGGAAGCTTTCTTT. J is TRBJ1-1 and V is TRBV4-3; D is unresolved. The CDR3 runs 10 residues. Germline V gene sequence: CDR1 LGHNA, CDR2 YSLEER.